A single sample is the source of the 21 T cell receptor beta chains below, sequenced in a study of shared clonotypes between healthy human individuals. Some clones are missing from TCRdb's copy, which holds only in-frame ones; the method was immunoSEQ multiplex PCR. Of about 1.5 million clones detected, under 99% appear once; the ten largest clones hold 0.45%. The material sequenced was naive CD4+ T cells sorted from blood. Subset denoted: CD45RA+ positively selected. The receptors originated from a man in his thirties or forties in good health.

V gene TRBV18 combines with J gene TRBJ2-7; 10 positions agree with TRBD2. CDR1 is KGHSH, CDR2 LQKENI, per germline. V trimming: 3 bases; J trimming: 5 bases; junction bases outside the gene matches: 7. The CDR3 covers 15 residues. The CDR3 protein is CASSPTLAGLDEQYF. The CDR3 coding sequence is TGTGCCAGCTCACCGACACTAGCGGGATTGGACGAGCAGTACTTC.

The rearrangement uses TRBV29-1 and TRBJ2-1, with TRBD2 matching over 9 bases. The junction had 7 bases not matched to a gene; V was cut back by 6 bases and J by 7 bases. CDR3 size: 13 residues. Germline loops: CDR1 SQVTM, CDR2 ANQGSEA. This CDR3 is CSVGGRAGNEQFF. CDR3 in DNA: TGCAGCGTGGGCGGGAGGGCAGGGAATGAGCAGTTCTTC.

The CDR3 sequence: CAISFFREGRYEQYF. The CDR3 DNA is TGTGCCATCAGCTTCTTTCGGGAGGGCCGGTACGAGCAGTACTTC. V usage is TRBV10-3 and J usage is TRBJ2-7; 8 nucleotides line up with TRBD2. The germline V gene has CDR1 ENHRY and CDR2 SYGVKD. With V trimmed by 6 bases and J by 4 bases, 11 bases remained unmatched. This CDR3 contains 15 residues.

This chain connects TRBV11-2 to TRBJ2-7, with D maybe TRBD2 (6 bases). This CDR3 has 16 residues. Germline CDR1 is SGHAT and CDR2 is FQNNGV. V lost 5 bases and J lost 3, with 20 bases in between. The CDR3 loop reads CASSIHRTGLIYEQYF. The CDR3 nucleotides read TGTGCCAGCAGCATACATAGGACGGGACTCATCTACGAGCAGTACTTC.

The rearrangement links TRBV15 to TRBJ1-3; D remains ambiguous. The germline V and J ends were trimmed by 0 bases and 8 bases, with 8 bases remaining between them. This CDR3 is built from 13 residues. The V gene's germline CDR1 is LNHNV and CDR2 YYDKDF (reference sequence). The CDR3 DNA sequence: TGTGCCACCAGCAGAGAGCGCGGTTACACCATATATTTT. It yields the protein CATSRERGYTIYF.

The V gene is TRBV7-2, the J gene TRBJ2-7; D is uncertain. The CDR3 extends over 15 amino acids. The germline V gene encodes CDR1 SGHTA and CDR2 FQGNSA. V dropped 1 base and J dropped 2 bases, with 12 bases sitting between them. The CDR3 nucleotides are TGTGCCAGCAGCTTAGTGTCAGAGCCTCCCTACGAGCAGTACTTC. As protein: CASSLVSEPPYEQYF.

The chain has TRBV5-4 and TRBJ2-7; 7 positions agree with TRBD1. The CDR3 is 14 residues long. Trimming cost V 4 bases and J 1 base; bases outside gene matches: 5. Germline values: CDR1 SGHNT, CDR2 YYREEE (reference sequence). CDR3 region: CASSADRSSYEQYF. DNA for the CDR3: TGTGCCAGCAGCGCGGACAGGTCGTCCTACGAGCAGTACTTC.

As for this clone: The same CDR3 arises from other DNA sequences in this sample as well. V gene TRBV7-3 combines with J gene TRBJ2-1, with TRBD2 matching over 12 bases. V lost 5 bases and J lost 5; bases outside the gene matches: 4. This CDR3 spans 15 amino acids. Germline lookup yields CDR1 SGHTA and CDR2 FQGTGA. The CDR3 region is CASSLGLAGNNEQFF. CDR3 nucleotides: TGTGCCAGCAGCCTAGGACTAGCGGGAAACAATGAGCAGTTCTTC.

The chain uses TRBV7-8 and TRBJ1-5; the match to TRBD1 covers 8 bases. After removal of 5 bases from V and 7 bases from J, the junction contained 13 bases not matched to a gene. The V gene's germline CDR1 is SGHVS and CDR2 FQNEAQ. CDR3 size: 16 residues. DNA of the CDR3: TGTGCCAGCAGCCGCCGGGACAGGAGCATTTTCCAGCCCCAGCATTTT. Amino acids: CASSRRDRSIFQPQHF.

The chain employs TRBV5-6 and TRBJ2-5, with D unresolved. V lost 4 bases and J lost 4, with 23 bases in between. The germline V gene encodes CDR1 SGHDT and CDR2 YYEEEE. The CDR3 is 17 amino acids. The CDR3 DNA reads TGTGCCAGCAGCCGCCCTGTAGGCCCACGAACATTAGAGACCCAGTACTTC. Protein sequence: CASSRPVGPRTLETQYF.

The chain combines TRBV2 with TRBJ2-7; no definite D call. V lost 3 bases to trimming and J lost 6 bases, with 15 bases between them. The CDR3 has 14 residues. From germline, CDR1 is SNHLY and CDR2 FYNNEI. This chain's CDR3 is CASSESYTDVEQYF. The CDR3 DNA reads as TGTGCCAGCAGTGAGAGCTACACCGACGTCGAGCAGTACTTC.

The chain links TRBV10-1 to TRBJ2-1, with no clear D. V was clipped by 1 base and J by 1 base, with 5 bases between them. Germline V gene lookup returns CDR1 WNHNN and CDR2 SYGVQD (reference sequence). The CDR3 loop spans 14 amino acids. CDR3 in amino acids: CASSEWGSYNEQFF. As DNA, the CDR3 is TGCGCCAGCAGTGAGTGGGGATCCTACAATGAGCAGTTCTTC.

On this clone itself: The same CDR3 can be traced to other DNA sequences in this sample. The chain is built from TRBV11-2 and TRBJ1-5; D gene ambiguous. Per the germline V gene, CDR1 is SGHAT and CDR2 is FQNNGV. The CDR3 contains 14 residues. Trimming removed 2 bases at V and 0 bases at J, with 5 bases between. CDR3 DNA: TGTGCCAGCAGCTTATTCGGTAGCAATCAGCCCCAGCATTTT. Its translation: CASSLFGSNQPQHF.

A word on this clone: The same CDR3 arises from other DNA sequences in this sample as well. The chain couples TRBV5-1 to TRBJ2-5, with 8 positions matching TRBD1. Losses at the gene ends were 0 bases for V and 3 bases for J; bases not matched to a gene: 4. The germline gives CDR1 SGHRS, CDR2 YFSETQ. This CDR3 contains 15 residues. CDR3 protein: CASSLGGTGEETQYF. In nucleotides, the CDR3 is TGCGCCAGCAGCTTGGGAGGGACAGGTGAAGAGACCCAGTACTTC.

The J gene is TRBJ2-7, the V gene TRBV4-3; D ambiguous. The CDR3 covers 14 residues. Trimming stripped 0 bases from V and 0 bases from J, with 6 bases between. Germline CDR1 is LGHNA and CDR2 is YSLEER. The DNA of the CDR3 is TGCGCCAGCAGCCAAGATTCGTACTCCTACGAGCAGTACTTC. Protein: CASSQDSYSYEQYF.

The V and J genes are TRBV6-1 and TRBJ1-1; 7 nucleotides agree with TRBD1. The CDR3 totals 13 residues. The germline gives CDR1 MNHNS, CDR2 SASEGT. V shed 9 bases, J shed 2 bases, and the junction held 6 bases outside the gene matches. CDR3 region: CASRRQGNTEAFF. The CDR3 DNA reads as TGTGCCAGTAGAAGACAGGGCAACACTGAAGCTTTCTTT.

The rearrangement links TRBV5-1 to TRBJ2-1; no reliable D call. The length of the CDR3 is 12 residues. Deletions cut 1 base from V and 10 bases from J, with 9 bases between. Germline assignment: CDR1 SGHRS and CDR2 YFSETQ. The CDR3 sequence is CASSLPGPEQFF. The DNA for the CDR3 is TGCGCCAGCAGCTTGCCCGGACCCGAGCAGTTCTTC.

CDR3 bases: TGTGCCAGCAGCGTGGACGACATCTATGGCTACACCTTC. It is translated as CASSVDDIYGYTF. The chain couples TRBV5-4 to TRBJ1-2; D is ambiguous. The length of the CDR3 is 13 residues. V was trimmed by 4 bases and J by 4 bases, leaving 11 bases between them. Germline CDR1 reads SGHNT; CDR2 reads YYREEE (reference sequence).

Comments on this clone: The sample carries other DNA sequences with the same CDR3. V usage is TRBV18 and J usage is TRBJ1-2; TRBD1 might be the D (5 bases). Trimming took off 3 bases at V and 5 bases at J, with 7 bases between the two ends. The CDR3 has 12 amino acids. Germline-derived CDR1 and CDR2 are KGHSH and LQKENI. The DNA for the CDR3 is TGTGCCAGCTCACCGGGGGGGTATGGCTACACCTTC. Its protein is CASSPGGYGYTF.

As for this clone: In the same sample, other DNA sequences code for this CDR3. The chain uses TRBV20-1 and TRBJ2-5; D is unclear. V lost 3 bases and J lost 4, with 3 bases in between. The V gene's germline CDR1 is DFQATT and CDR2 SNEGSKA (reference sequence). This CDR3 contains 10 residues. The CDR3 reads CSASVETQYF. The CDR3 region has the DNA TGCAGTGCTAGTGTAGAGACCCAGTACTTC.

The chain carries TRBV5-1 and TRBJ1-1; possible D gene TRBD1, 5 bases. The CDR3 loop spans 14 amino acids. V dropped 0 bases and J dropped 6 bases, with 12 bases sitting between them. Germline CDR1 reads SGHRS; CDR2 reads YFSETQ. The CDR3 nucleotides are TGCGCCAGCAGCTTGGGGGGGTTTGGATCTGAAGCTTTCTTT. The encoded protein is CASSLGGFGSEAFF. Looking up the rest from reference TRBV5-1 and TRBJ1-1 gives the full variable domain: KAGVTQTPRYLIKTRGQQVTLSCSPISGHRSVSWYQQTPGQGLQFLFEYFSETQRNKGNFPGRFSGRQFSNSRSEMNVSTLELGDSALYLCASSLGGFGSEAFFGQGTRLTVV.